This T cell receptor beta chain is drawn from a study of blood T cell repertoires in COVID-19. Study summary: The United States, Italy and Spain provided the acute and convalescent COVID-19 samples.

This clone has a single count. The method was immunoSEQ multiplex PCR; TCRdb's version includes in-frame clones alone and lacks a portion of them. The table lists about 150,000 clones, about nine tenths of them singletons, with roughly 6.6% in the top ten. Germline V gene lookup returns CDR1 MNHEY and CDR2 SMNVEV (reference sequence). This CDR3 has 14 residues. V lost 6 bases to trimming and J lost 15 bases, with 24 bases between them. The chain combines TRBV27 with TRBJ2-1; the D gene is possibly TRBD1 (6 bases). Sequencing was done on a sample of peripheral blood. This TCR came from a man older than 75 with acute or convalescent COVID-19. The DNA of the CDR3 is TGTGCCAGCAGCCCAGGCCTCAAGGACAGTCGTCGGTTCTTC. Protein: CASSPGLKDSRRFF.